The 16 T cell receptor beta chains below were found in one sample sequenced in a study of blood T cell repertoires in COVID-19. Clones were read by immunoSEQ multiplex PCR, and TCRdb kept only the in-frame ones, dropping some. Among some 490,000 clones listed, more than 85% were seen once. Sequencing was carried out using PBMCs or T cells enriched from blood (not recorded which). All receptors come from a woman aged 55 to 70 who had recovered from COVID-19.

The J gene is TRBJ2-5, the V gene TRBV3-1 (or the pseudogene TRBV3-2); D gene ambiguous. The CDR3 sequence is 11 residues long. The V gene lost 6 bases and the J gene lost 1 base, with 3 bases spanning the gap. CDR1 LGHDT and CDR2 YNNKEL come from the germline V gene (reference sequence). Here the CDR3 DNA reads TGTGCCAGCAGTCTCCAAGAGACCCAGTACTTC. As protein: CASSLQETQYF.

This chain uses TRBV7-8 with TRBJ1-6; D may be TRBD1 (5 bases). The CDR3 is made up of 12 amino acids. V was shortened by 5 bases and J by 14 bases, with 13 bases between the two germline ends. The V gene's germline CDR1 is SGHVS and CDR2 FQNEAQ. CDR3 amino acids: CASSPDRGTLHF. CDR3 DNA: TGTGCCAGCAGCCCTGACCGGGGGACCCTCCACTTT.

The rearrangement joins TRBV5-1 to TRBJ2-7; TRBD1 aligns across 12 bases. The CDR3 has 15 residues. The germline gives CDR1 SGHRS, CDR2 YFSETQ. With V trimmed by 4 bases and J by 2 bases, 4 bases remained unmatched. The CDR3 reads CASSEGTGGPYEQYV. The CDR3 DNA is TGCGCCAGCAGCGAGGGGACAGGGGGCCCCTACGAGCAGTACGTC.

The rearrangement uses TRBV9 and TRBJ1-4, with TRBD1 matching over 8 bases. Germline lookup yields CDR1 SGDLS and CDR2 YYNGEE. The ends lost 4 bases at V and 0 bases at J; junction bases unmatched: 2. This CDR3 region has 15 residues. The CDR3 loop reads CASSPTGATNEKLFF. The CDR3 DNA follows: TGTGCCAGCAGCCCGACAGGGGCAACTAATGAAAAACTGTTTTTT.

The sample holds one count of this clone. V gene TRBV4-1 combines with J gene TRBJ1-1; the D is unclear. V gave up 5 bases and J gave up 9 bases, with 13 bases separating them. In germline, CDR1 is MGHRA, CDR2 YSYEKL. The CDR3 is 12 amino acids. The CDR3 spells CASSTYPGKAFF. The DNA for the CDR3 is TGCGCCAGCAGCACCTATCCCGGGAAAGCTTTCTTT.

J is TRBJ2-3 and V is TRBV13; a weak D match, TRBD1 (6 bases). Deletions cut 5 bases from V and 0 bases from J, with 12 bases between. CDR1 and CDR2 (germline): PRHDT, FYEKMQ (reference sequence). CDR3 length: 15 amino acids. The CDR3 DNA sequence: TGTGCCAGCAGCCGGCCAGGGGCGAGCACAGATACGCAGTATTTT. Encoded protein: CASSRPGASTDTQYF.

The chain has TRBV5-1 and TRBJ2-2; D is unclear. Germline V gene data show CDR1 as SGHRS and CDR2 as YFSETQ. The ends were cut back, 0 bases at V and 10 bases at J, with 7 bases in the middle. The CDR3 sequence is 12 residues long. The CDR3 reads CASSLAREELFF. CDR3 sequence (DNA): TGCGCCAGCAGCTTGGCCCGCGAGGAGCTGTTTTTT.

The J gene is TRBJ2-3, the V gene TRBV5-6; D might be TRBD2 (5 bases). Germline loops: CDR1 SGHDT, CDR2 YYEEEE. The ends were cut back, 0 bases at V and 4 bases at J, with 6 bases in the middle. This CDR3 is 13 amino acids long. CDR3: CASSLAGADTQYF. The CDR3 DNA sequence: TGTGCCAGCAGCTTGGCCGGGGCAGATACGCAGTATTTT.

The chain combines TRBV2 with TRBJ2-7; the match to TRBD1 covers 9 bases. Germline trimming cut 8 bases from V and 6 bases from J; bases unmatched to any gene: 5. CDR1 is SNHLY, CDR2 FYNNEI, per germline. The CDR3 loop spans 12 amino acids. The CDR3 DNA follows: TGTGCCAGCGGACAGGGGACAAGCGAGCAGTACTTC. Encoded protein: CASGQGTSEQYF.

The CDR3 coding sequence is TGTGCCAGCAGCTGGACTTTCACCGAGACCCAGTACTTC. Residues: CASSWTFTETQYF. This rearrangement joins TRBV7-2 to TRBJ2-5; a possible D gene is TRBD2 (5 bases). V was cut by 4 bases and J by 5 bases, with 11 bases left in between. This CDR3 has 13 residues. CDR1 and CDR2 (germline): SGHTA, FQGNSA.

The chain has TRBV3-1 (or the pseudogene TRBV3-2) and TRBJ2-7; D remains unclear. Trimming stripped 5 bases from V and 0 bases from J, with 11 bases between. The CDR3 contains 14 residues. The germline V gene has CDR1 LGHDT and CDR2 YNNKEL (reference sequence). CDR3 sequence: CASSETRSSYEQYF. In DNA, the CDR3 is TGTGCCAGCAGCGAGACTCGCAGCTCCTACGAGCAGTACTTC.

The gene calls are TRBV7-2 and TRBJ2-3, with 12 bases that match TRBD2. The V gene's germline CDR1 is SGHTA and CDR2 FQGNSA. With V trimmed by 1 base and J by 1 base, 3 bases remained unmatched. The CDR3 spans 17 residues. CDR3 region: CASSLVPSGGGTDTQYF. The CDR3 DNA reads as TGTGCCAGCAGCTTAGTACCTAGCGGGGGGGGCACAGATACGCAGTATTTT.

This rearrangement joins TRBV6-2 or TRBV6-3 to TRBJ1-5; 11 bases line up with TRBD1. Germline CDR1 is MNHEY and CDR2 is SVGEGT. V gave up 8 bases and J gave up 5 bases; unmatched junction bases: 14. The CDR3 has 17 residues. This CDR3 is CASGRDRGSGGHQPQHF. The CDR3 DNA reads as TGTGCCAGCGGCCGGGACAGGGGGTCGGGGGGGCATCAGCCCCAGCATTTT.

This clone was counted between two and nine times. The CDR3 nucleotides are TGTGCCATCAGTGAAGGCAGGGGGGCCTACGAGCAGTACGTC. This gives the protein CAISEGRGAYEQYV. This rearrangement joins TRBV10-3 to TRBJ2-7, with a weak D call TRBD1 (7 bases). The V end was cut by 3 bases, the J end by 2 bases, with 11 bases between. This CDR3 spans 14 amino acids. Germline V lookup: CDR1 ENHRY, CDR2 SYGVKD.

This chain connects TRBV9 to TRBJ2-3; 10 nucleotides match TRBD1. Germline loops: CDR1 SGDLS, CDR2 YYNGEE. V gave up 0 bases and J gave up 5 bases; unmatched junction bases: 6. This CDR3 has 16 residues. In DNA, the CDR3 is TGTGCCAGCAGCGTAGACGGGGACAGGGGCCGAGATACGCAGTATTTT. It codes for CASSVDGDRGRDTQYF.

The CDR3 DNA is TGTGCCAGCAGTGAAACAGGGGGGGGTAATCAGCCCCAGCATTTT. Amino acid sequence: CASSETGGGNQPQHF. The chain uses TRBV6-1 and TRBJ1-5, with 8 positions matching TRBD1. CDR1 and CDR2 from the germline V gene are MNHNS and SASEGT. This CDR3 has 15 residues. With 2 bases clipped from V and 4 bases from J, the junction kept 4 bases outside the gene matches.